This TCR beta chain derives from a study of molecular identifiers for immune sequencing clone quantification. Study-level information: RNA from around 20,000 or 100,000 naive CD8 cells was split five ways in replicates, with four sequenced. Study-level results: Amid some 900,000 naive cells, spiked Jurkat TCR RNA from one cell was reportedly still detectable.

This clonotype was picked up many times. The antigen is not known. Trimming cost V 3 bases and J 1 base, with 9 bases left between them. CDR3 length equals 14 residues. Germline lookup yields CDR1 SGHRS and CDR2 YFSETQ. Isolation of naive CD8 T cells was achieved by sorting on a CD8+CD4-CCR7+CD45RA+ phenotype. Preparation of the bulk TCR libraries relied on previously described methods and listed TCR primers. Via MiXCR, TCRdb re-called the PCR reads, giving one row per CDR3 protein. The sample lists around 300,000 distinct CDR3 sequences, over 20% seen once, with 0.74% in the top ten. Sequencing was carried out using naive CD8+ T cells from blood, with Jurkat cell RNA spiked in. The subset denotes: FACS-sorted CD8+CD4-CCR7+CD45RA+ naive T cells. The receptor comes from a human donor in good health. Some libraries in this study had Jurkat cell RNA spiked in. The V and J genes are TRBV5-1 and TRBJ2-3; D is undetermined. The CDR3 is CASSWAPRTDTQYF. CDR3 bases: TGCGCCAGCAGCTGGGCCCCCCGCACAGATACGCAGTATTTT.